These 24 T cell receptor beta chains originate from one sample sequenced in a study of blood T cell repertoires in COVID-19. Sequencing was performed with immunoSEQ multiplex PCR; in TCRdb, only in-frame clones are kept and a portion is missing. The sample lists 55,000 to 75,000 clones, nearly 90% occurring once. Specimen: peripheral blood. The receptors here all came from a man aged 50-59 years with active COVID-19.

This chain joins TRBV9 and TRBJ1-1, with a tentative D call TRBD1 (5 bases). V gave up 2 bases and J gave up 6 bases, with 17 bases separating them. Germline loops: CDR1 SGDLS, CDR2 YYNGEE. The CDR3 sequence is 15 residues long. The CDR3 coding sequence is TGTGCCAGCAGCGTCAACCCCCGACAGTACTCTGAAGCTTTCTTT. Its translation is CASSVNPRQYSEAFF.

The chain carries TRBV27 and TRBJ2-5; TRBD1 is a possible D gene (6 bases). V gave up 6 bases and J gave up 1 base, with 18 bases separating them. CDR3 size: 16 residues. The germline gives CDR1 MNHEY, CDR2 SMNVEV (reference sequence). The CDR3 spells CASSQLGQRVQETQYF. CDR3 in DNA: TGTGCCAGCAGCCAACTCGGACAGCGAGTCCAAGAGACCCAGTACTTC.

The chain has TRBV5-4 and TRBJ1-4; a possible D gene is TRBD1 (6 bases). This CDR3 spans 14 amino acids. Germline V gives CDR1 SGHNT, CDR2 YYREEE (reference sequence). V was trimmed by 4 bases and J by 7 bases, leaving 14 bases between them. In nucleotides, the CDR3 is TGTGCCAGCAGCCCGACCGGGGGGCTTGAAAAACTGTTTTTT. This gives the protein CASSPTGGLEKLFF.

The chain has TRBV6-1 and TRBJ2-1; 9 bases map to TRBD2. Per the germline V gene, CDR1 is MNHNS and CDR2 is SASEGT. The CDR3 totals 15 residues. J gave up 3 bases and V 0 bases, and 0 bases lay outside the gene matches. The CDR3 DNA is TGTGCCAGCAGTGAAGCAGCGGGGGGCTACAATGAGCAGTTCTTC. The encoded protein is CASSEAAGGYNEQFF.

This chain connects TRBV4-2 to TRBJ2-3; possibly TRBD2 for D (6 bases). Deletions cut 2 bases from V and 6 bases from J, with 12 bases between. The CDR3 has 14 amino acids. Germline V gene data show CDR1 as LGHNA and CDR2 as YNFKEQ. In nucleotides, the CDR3 is TGTGCCAGCAGCCAACGACTAGGAGGGGATACGCAGTATTTT. Translated: CASSQRLGGDTQYF.

The genes are TRBV30 and TRBJ2-7; TRBD2 matches 7 bases. Germline values: CDR1 GTSNPN, CDR2 SVGIG (reference sequence). CDR3 length equals 13 residues. The junction had 13 bases not matched to a gene; V was cut back by 8 bases and J by 6 bases. The CDR3 region has the DNA TGTGCCGGACTCTTGGCCCAGCGGGGCGAGCAGTACTTC. Amino acids: CAGLLAQRGEQYF.

The chain has TRBV19 and TRBJ1-1, with D possibly being TRBD1 (6 bases). Germline V CDR1 and CDR2: LNHDA, SQIVND (reference sequence). Trimming pared 4 bases from V and 5 bases from J, leaving 11 bases between. The CDR3 contains 13 residues. CDR3 protein: CASSTPRGTEAFF. Here the CDR3 DNA reads TGTGCCAGTAGTACCCCGAGGGGGACTGAAGCTTTCTTT.

The chain has TRBV5-1 and TRBJ2-5; a weak D match, TRBD2 (6 bases). CDR1 and CDR2 (germline): SGHRS, YFSETQ. The CDR3 totals 14 residues. V dropped 6 bases and J dropped 4 bases, with 16 bases sitting between them. The CDR3 is CASTRDLAGETQYF. In DNA, the CDR3 is TGCGCCAGCACTCGGGACTTGGCGGGAGAGACCCAGTACTTC.

This clone occurred a few times. This chain links TRBV5-1 with TRBJ1-5; 10 positions match TRBD1. The germline V gene encodes CDR1 SGHRS and CDR2 YFSETQ. This CDR3 is built from 15 residues. V trimming: 4 bases; J trimming: 6 bases; junction bases outside the gene matches: 7. CDR3 protein: CASSPAGTGVQPQHF. In DNA, the CDR3 is TGCGCCAGCAGCCCGGCCGGGACAGGGGTTCAGCCCCAGCATTTT.

This sequence joins TRBV15 and TRBJ2-5; 10 bases match TRBD1. CDR1 is LNHNV and CDR2 is YYDKDF in the germline V gene (reference sequence). The CDR3 has 15 residues. The ends lost 5 bases at V and 3 bases at J; junction bases unmatched: 6. CDR3 residues: CATSLRTGGKETQYF. DNA of the CDR3: TGTGCCACCAGCTTACGGACAGGGGGTAAAGAGACCCAGTACTTC.

This clone was seen only once. This chain connects TRBV5-1 to TRBJ1-1, with D unresolved. Germline loops: CDR1 SGHRS, CDR2 YFSETQ. The CDR3 spans 13 residues. V was cut by 2 bases and J by 10 bases, with 15 bases left in between. CDR3 sequence: CASSLEGTPGAFF. In DNA form, the CDR3 reads TGCGCCAGCAGCTTAGAGGGCACGCCGGGAGCTTTCTTT.

This chain connects TRBV10-3 to TRBJ1-1; D is perhaps TRBD1 (5 bases). This CDR3 comprises 13 residues. CDR1 and CDR2 from the germline V gene are ENHRY and SYGVKD. V was cut by 5 bases and J by 3 bases, with 10 bases left in between. CDR3 in DNA: TGTGCCATCAGTTTGGGGGGATACACTGAAGCTTTCTTT. Translation gives CAISLGGYTEAFF.

This sequence joins TRBV30 and TRBJ1-1, with 7 bases lining up with TRBD1. With 3 bases clipped from V and 10 bases from J, the junction kept 8 bases outside the gene matches. The CDR3 runs 12 residues. Germline CDR1 reads GTSNPN; CDR2 reads SVGIG (reference sequence). The CDR3 sequence: CAWSLRGEGAFF. DNA of the CDR3: TGTGCCTGGAGCCTCAGGGGGGAAGGAGCTTTCTTT.

Here the CDR3 DNA reads TGTGCCACCAGCAGAGGGACTAGCCGCGATGAGCAGTTCTTC. This encodes CATSRGTSRDEQFF. The chain combines TRBV15 with TRBJ2-1; 8 positions agree with TRBD2. The CDR3 has 14 residues. V shed 1 base, J shed 8 bases, and the junction held 4 bases outside the gene matches. The germline V gene has CDR1 LNHNV and CDR2 YYDKDF (reference sequence).

The genes are TRBV15 and TRBJ1-2, with D uncertain. V was pared by 6 bases and J by 4 bases, with 21 bases between. The CDR3 length is 16 residues. Germline V gene sequence: CDR1 LNHNV, CDR2 YYDKDF (reference sequence). The CDR3 spells CATSLDPRVGPYGYTF. In nucleotides, the CDR3 is TGTGCCACCAGTCTCGACCCGAGGGTAGGCCCCTATGGCTACACCTTC. Full variable domain (remainder filled in from reference TRBV15 and TRBJ1-2): DAMVIQNPRYQVTQFGKPVTLSCSQTLNHNVMYWYQQKSSQAPKLLFHYYDKDFNNEADTPDNFQSRRPNTSFCFLDIRSPGLGDTAMYLCATSLDPRVGPYGYTFGSGTRLTVV.

The chain carries TRBV5-1 and TRBJ2-1, with 8 bases aligning to TRBD1. Per the germline V gene, CDR1 is SGHRS and CDR2 is YFSETQ. The CDR3 covers 14 residues. V gave up 8 bases and J gave up 5 bases; unmatched junction bases: 9. CDR3 nucleotides: TGCGCCAGTACCCGGGACAGGTCTAACAATGAGCAGTTCTTC. Its translation is CASTRDRSNNEQFF.

V and J are TRBV5-5 and TRBJ1-1, with TRBD1 as a possible D gene (6 bases). The CDR3 totals 16 residues. Trimming stripped 4 bases from V and 0 bases from J, with 16 bases between. In germline, CDR1 is SGHKS, CDR2 YYEKEE (reference sequence). The CDR3 sequence: CASSPRQARMNTEAFF. The DNA of the CDR3 is TGTGCCAGCAGCCCCCGACAGGCACGCATGAACACTGAAGCTTTCTTT.

This rearrangement joins TRBV15 to TRBJ1-3; D ambiguous. This CDR3 is built from 15 residues. Germline V lookup: CDR1 LNHNV, CDR2 YYDKDF (reference sequence). V was clipped by 2 bases and J by 3 bases, with 11 bases between them. In nucleotides, the CDR3 is TGTGCCACCAGCAGACCCGGGGTGGGTGGAAACACCATATATTTT. This encodes CATSRPGVGGNTIYF.

The chain uses TRBV6-5 and TRBJ2-7; 11 bases are shared with TRBD1. Trimming at V came to 7 bases and at J to 7 bases, leaving 12 bases not matched to a gene. The CDR3 is 15 amino acids. The germline CDR1 and CDR2 sequences are MNHEY and SVGAGI. The CDR3 DNA follows: TGTGCCAGCACCGTGGGGACAGGGGGGGCAAGGGAGCAGTACTTC. Protein product: CASTVGTGGAREQYF.

The chain carries TRBV19 and TRBJ2-7; D is unresolved. This CDR3 has 13 residues. The germline V and J ends were trimmed by 5 bases and 0 bases, with 8 bases remaining between them. Germline loops: CDR1 LNHDA, CDR2 SQIVND (reference sequence). Here the CDR3 reads CASSVVVSYEQYF. The CDR3 coding sequence is TGTGCCAGTAGTGTCGTAGTCTCCTACGAGCAGTACTTC.

This clone came up a few times. V and J are TRBV7-8 and TRBJ1-3; 7 nucleotides match TRBD1. This CDR3 region has 15 residues. J lost 3 bases, V lost 2 bases, and 4 bases had no gene match. Per germline, CDR1 SGHVS and CDR2 FQNEAQ. The CDR3 reads CASSLQGVGGNTIYF. The DNA for the CDR3 is TGTGCCAGCAGCTTACAGGGGGTTGGTGGAAACACCATATATTTT.

The chain couples TRBV4-3 to TRBJ2-3; D not certain. This CDR3 contains 15 residues. With 1 base removed from V and 6 bases from J, the gap between germline ends came to 14 bases. From germline, CDR1 is LGHNA and CDR2 YSLEER. As DNA, the CDR3 is TGCGCCAGCAGCCAAGGAATCCTAGTCTCTGATACGCAGTATTTT. Translated, it gives CASSQGILVSDTQYF.

The chain links TRBV3-1 (or the pseudogene TRBV3-2) to TRBJ1-3; D not certain. This CDR3 spans 14 amino acids. V was cut by 4 bases and J by 8 bases, with 15 bases left in between. Germline CDR1 and CDR2: LGHDT and YNNKEL (reference sequence). CDR3 sequence (DNA): TGTGCCAGCAGCCTAACAGATCGTGCCCACACCATATATTTT. Translation: CASSLTDRAHTIYF.

The V call is TRBV2, the J call TRBJ2-6, with no clear D. Trimming left V 3 bases short and J 0 bases short, with 12 bases between. Germline CDR1 reads SNHLY; CDR2 reads FYNNEI. The CDR3 totals 17 residues. The CDR3 nucleotides are TGTGCCAGCAGTGAGGCAGGTTTAAGCTCTGGGGCCAACGTCCTGACTTTC. Encoded protein: CASSEAGLSSGANVLTF.